Reported below is one T cell receptor (beta chain). This record belongs to a study of blood T cell repertoires in COVID-19. Source study methods: Amplification from reference gene primers served as the basis for estimated nucleated cell counts. Clones were sequenced by immunoSEQ multiplex PCR, and TCRdb holds only the in-frame ones, with some missing. V, J and clone size are taken as reported in that table, and D and trimming were inferred from the DNA itself. The table lists about 160,000 clones, around 92% of them singletons, with 4.8% in the top ten. Seattle participants joined during active infection and were tracked over time. Germline values: CDR1 SNHLY, CDR2 FYNNEI. Trimming removed 4 bases from V and 1 base from J, with 15 bases in between. The CDR3 totals 16 residues.

The source is a man younger than 40 with COVID-19, enrolled during active disease. The genes are TRBV2 and TRBJ2-3, with TRBD2 as a possible D gene (5 bases). Sequencing was performed on peripheral blood. The CDR3 DNA reads as TGTGCCAGCAGTGGAGGACTCGGGCGGGGCACAGATACGCAGTATTTT. The encoded protein is CASSGGLGRGTDTQYF.